This TCR beta chain is drawn from a study of shared clonotypes between healthy human individuals. About the study: Per donor, three plates held CD4 naive cells, three held CD4 memory, two held CD8 naive and one held CD8 memory.

The V and J ends lost 8 bases and 7 bases respectively, with 16 bases between them. This CDR3 is 13 amino acids long. CDR1 SNHLY and CDR2 FYNNEI come from the germline V gene. Per sorted-subset replicate PCR, input was approximately 200 ng DNA, representing 30,000 to 35,000 T cell genomes. As handled by the study authors: With immunoSEQ giving junction-only sequences and no quality scores, filtering differed. Sequencing was performed with immunoSEQ multiplex PCR; in TCRdb, only in-frame clones are kept and a portion is missing. For V, J and clone size, that table is used; D and trimming come from the DNA. The sample lists around 2.5 million clones, over 85% occurring once. All of the donors resided in Nashville, Tennessee, and each was a Caucasian adult.

The chain joins TRBV2 to TRBJ2-3, with D maybe TRBD1 (5 bases). Sequencing input: naive CD4+ T cells from PBMCs. Subset defined: CD45RA+ positively selected. This clonotype originated in a man between 18 and 35 years old in good health. Some clones in this sample may be carry-over from other donors' samples. The CDR3 here is CASFRGSGNTQYF. The CDR3 coding sequence is TGTGCCAGCTTTAGGGGCTCTGGCAATACGCAGTATTTT.